These 4 T cell receptor beta chains were all obtained from the same sample, sequenced in a study of T cells in localized non-small cell lung cancer. Using immunoSEQ multiplex PCR, the repertoire was profiled, and TCRdb retains in-frame clones only, with some absent. Among about 30,000 clones listed, about 87% were seen once. The sample here was peripheral blood, taken before any cancer treatment. The receptor source for this set is a male donor older than 55 with stage I lung adenocarcinoma.

The chain carries TRBV6-6 and TRBJ1-2; 10 nucleotides align to TRBD1. CDR1 MNHNY and CDR2 SVGAGI come from the germline V gene (reference sequence). CDR3 length equals 15 residues. Trimming cost V 2 bases and J 4 bases; bases outside gene matches: 4. CDR3 amino acids: CASSYGTGATYGYTF. Written as DNA, the CDR3 is TGTGCCAGCAGTTACGGGACAGGGGCTACCTATGGCTACACCTTC.

The chain combines TRBV18 with TRBJ2-7, with D hard to call. Trimming took 3 bases from V and 4 from J, leaving 7 bases between them. CDR3 size: 12 residues. Germline-derived CDR1 and CDR2 are KGHSH and LQKENI. The CDR3 coding sequence is TGTGCCAGCTCACCTACAACTTACGAGCAGTACTTC. Translated, it gives CASSPTTYEQYF.

On this clone: This sample also contains other DNA sequences that code for the same CDR3. In DNA form, the CDR3 reads TGTGCCAGCAGTGAAGGGACAGGGGTTGGAAACACCATATATTTT. It codes for CASSEGTGVGNTIYF. The gene calls are TRBV6-1 and TRBJ1-3; 9 bases fit TRBD1. The germline gives CDR1 MNHNS, CDR2 SASEGT. With V trimmed by 1 base and J by 3 bases, 1 base remained unmatched. CDR3 length: 15 residues.

The rearrangement joins TRBV28 to TRBJ1-3; D might be TRBD1 (5 bases). Trimming removed 4 bases at V and 6 bases at J, with 13 bases between. Germline V CDR1 and CDR2: MDHEN, SYDVKM. The CDR3 sequence is 14 residues long. CDR3 sequence (DNA): TGTGCCAGCAGTTCCTCGGGGGTGGCAAACACCATATATTTT. Translating gives CASSSSGVANTIYF.